This section outlines one T cell receptor (beta chain) sequence together with its context. Antigen: not known. This sample is drawn from a study of cytomegalovirus exposure and HLA in healthy donors. The length of the CDR3 is 16 residues. Between the trimmed V and J ends, which lost 1 base and 0 bases, there was a span of 11 bases. Germline V gives CDR1 SGHKS, CDR2 YYEKEE (reference sequence). Study results and limitations: TCR beta sequences numbering about 17,000 were associated with HLA alleles at 0.05 false discovery rate in a later analysis.

Primers included in the PCR were 60 Vbeta and 13 Jbeta primers. Using immunoSEQ multiplex PCR, the repertoire was profiled, and TCRdb retains in-frame clones only, with some absent. The repertoire holds 150,000 to 200,000 clones, with around 79% as singletons. Healthy bone marrow donors formed the donor group. The source is a male donor in good health and CMV-seropositive. Sample: PBMCs. This rearrangement joins TRBV5-5 to TRBJ1-5, with TRBD1 as a possible D gene (5 bases). CDR3 DNA: TGTGCCAGCAGCTTGATCGGGGGTCTTAGCAATCAGCCCCAGCATTTT. This encodes CASSLIGGLSNQPQHF.